One sample yielded the 11 T cell receptor beta chains listed below, sequenced in a study of CD8 T cells in Susac syndrome. Random hexamers were used to reverse transcribe an amount of roughly 0.5 to 1 ug RNA. TCRdb re-analysed the immunoSEQ multiplex PCR reads in MiXCR, keeping a single row per CDR3 protein. The repertoire consists of 350,000 to 550,000 distinct CDR3 sequences, with around 83% occurring once and the leading ten covering more than 0.09%. The source material was CD8+ T cells from PBMCs. These receptors were obtained from a human donor with multiple sclerosis.

The V call is TRBV27, the J call TRBJ2-4; 9 bases fit TRBD1. CDR1 and CDR2 from the germline V gene are MNHEY and SMNVEV (reference sequence). The CDR3 has 14 residues. V was pared by 5 bases and J by 8 bases, with 7 bases of the junction left unmatched. As DNA, the CDR3 is TGTGCCAGCAGTCCTGGGACAGGGAGGGACATTCAGTACTTC. Translated: CASSPGTGRDIQYF.

The chain couples TRBV9 to TRBJ1-3; D gene uncertain. CDR1 and CDR2 from the germline V gene are SGDLS and YYNGEE. V shed 0 bases and J shed 0 bases, with 7 bases lying between them. The CDR3 consists of 15 residues. The CDR3 bases are TGTGCCAGCAGCGTAGAGGGCAGCTCTGGAAACACCATATATTTT. Translated: CASSVEGSSGNTIYF.

The chain recombines TRBV28 with TRBJ2-7; D not certain. V was clipped by 2 bases and J by 0 bases, with 11 bases between them. CDR1 MDHEN and CDR2 SYDVKM come from the germline V gene. This CDR3 is built from 15 residues. CDR3 nucleotide sequence: TGTGCCAGCAGTTTAGGGCCTGGTGTCTCCTACGAGCAGTACTTC. It encodes CASSLGPGVSYEQYF.

A single count supports this clonotype. The V gene is TRBV12-3 or TRBV12-4, the J gene TRBJ2-1; 10 bases fit TRBD2. The trim removed 6 bases at V and 10 bases at J, leaving 6 bases unmatched. The CDR3 consists of 13 residues. CDR3 DNA sequence: TGTGCCAGCAGACTAGCGGGGCTGGACGAGCAGTTCTTC. Translation: CASRLAGLDEQFF.

This chain links TRBV27 with TRBJ1-2, with D perhaps TRBD1 (5 bases). Germline CDR1 MNHEY, CDR2 SMNVEV (reference sequence). Trimming cost V 5 bases and J 0 bases, with 10 bases left between them. This CDR3 comprises 14 residues. The CDR3 protein is CASSPGSSNYGYTF. DNA of the CDR3: TGTGCCAGCAGTCCAGGGTCCTCTAACTATGGCTACACCTTC.

A remark on this clonotype: The conserved final phenylalanine or tryptophan is absent from the CDR3, which likely points to a read error. The chain joins TRBV29-1 to TRBJ2-3; D may be TRBD2 (5 bases). The V end was cut by 5 bases, the J end by 0 bases, with 9 bases between. Germline assignment: CDR1 SQVTM and CDR2 ANQGSEA. The CDR3 loop spans 13 amino acids. Here the CDR3 DNA reads TGCAGCGTTCGCGTAGCGAGCACAGATACGCAGTATATT. Its translation is CSVRVASTDTQYI.

The chain is built from TRBV7-6 and TRBJ2-2, with 8 bases matching TRBD1. CDR3 length: 18 amino acids. CDR1 is SGHVS, CDR2 FNYEAQ, per germline. With 5 bases clipped from V and 2 bases from J, the junction kept 13 bases outside the gene matches. CDR3 sequence: CASSPLGTGTGNTGELFF. As DNA, the CDR3 is TGTGCCAGCAGCCCTTTGGGTACCGGGACAGGAAACACCGGGGAGCTGTTTTTT. Supplemented by reference TRBV7-6 and TRBJ2-2, the full variable domain reads GAGVSQSPRYKVTKRGQDVALRCDPISGHVSLYWYRQALGQGPEFLTYFNYEAQQDKSGLPNDRFSAERPEGSISTLTIQRTEQRDSAMYRCASSPLGTGTGNTGELFFGEGSRLTVL.

The sample holds a few counts of this clonotype. V is TRBV4-1 and J is TRBJ1-5, with D hard to call. CDR3 length equals 13 residues. Trimming stripped 5 bases from V and 7 bases from J, with 12 bases between. Germline-derived CDR1 and CDR2 are MGHRA and YSYEKL. The CDR3 is CASSEDETQPQHF. The CDR3 DNA reads TGCGCCAGCAGCGAGGACGAGACCCAGCCCCAGCATTTT.

The V and J genes are TRBV7-3 and TRBJ1-6; 8 bases map to TRBD1. V shed 0 bases and J 8 bases; nucleotides not matched to a gene: 9. CDR1 is SGHTA and CDR2 is FQGTGA in the germline V gene. The CDR3 totals 17 residues. The CDR3 DNA reads TGTGCCAGCAGCTTAACCTCACGACAGGGGAAGGATTCACCCCTCCACTTT. Its protein product is CASSLTSRQGKDSPLHF.

The chain is built from TRBV5-4 and TRBJ2-5; a weak D match, TRBD1 (6 bases). CDR3 size: 16 residues. The germline CDR1 and CDR2 sequences are SGHNT and YYREEE (reference sequence). V lost 0 bases, J lost 2 bases, and 14 bases lay in between. The CDR3 nucleotides read TGTGCCAGCAGCTTGGCAGAGAGGGGACATCAAGAGACCCAGTACTTC. Its translation: CASSLAERGHQETQYF.

The V call is TRBV7-8, the J call TRBJ2-6, with D tentatively TRBD1 (7 bases). The CDR3 extends over 19 amino acids. CDR1 is SGHVS, CDR2 FQNEAQ, per germline. The V and J ends lost 5 bases and 2 bases respectively, with 22 bases between them. The CDR3 sequence is CASSPTGGGIVPGANVLTF. CDR3 DNA: TGTGCCAGCAGCCCCACAGGAGGGGGCATTGTCCCTGGGGCCAACGTCCTGACTTTC.